This T cell receptor (beta chain) was documented in a study of T cell repertoires in cytomegalovirus infection. The overall study: Newly reported HLA-C-restricted and thoroughly characterized HLA-B-restricted CMV epitopes were employed.

This clonotype was detected a few times. No antigen is known for it. MiXCR, run by TCRdb on the reads, gives a single entry per CDR3 protein. Seen here are some 940,000 distinct CDR3 sequences, roughly a third observed once, and the top ten hold 13%. Study results and limitations: In two of eight donors, the top clonotype was HLA-C-restricted CMV-specific.

Trimming left V 5 bases short and J 5 bases short, with 4 bases between. The length of the CDR3 is 11 residues. Specimen: cultured CD8+ T cells from PBMCs, collected from culture after CMV antigen stimulation. This receptor was obtained from a human donor in good health (CMV status not recorded). Some clones in this sample may be carry-over from other donors' samples. V is TRBV12-3 or TRBV12-4 and J is TRBJ2-4; D call uncertain. The CDR3 bases are TGTGCCAGCAGTGGAGAAAACATTCAGTACTTC. Protein sequence: CASSGENIQYF.